Listed below are T cell receptor beta chains from one sample, sequenced in a study of CD8+ T cells in alopecia areata. This table comes from immunoSEQ multiplex PCR, and its TCRdb copy is limited to in-frame clones, with some not included. The sample holds hundreds of thousands of clones; around 67% are singletons and the top ten take about 1.3%. Specimen: CD4+ T cells sorted from blood, collected at week 0. All receptors derive from a human donor with alopecia areata. Both conserved end residues are part of each CDR3. The D gene is left open where the match is weak. Size values are once, few and many counts, or a class for expanded clones, and some rows have none.

clone_size: .
d_call: .
v_call: TRBV2
j_call: TRBJ1-5
cdr3_aa: CASSQQGKSQPQHF
cdr3_nt: TGTGCCAGCAGCCAACAGGGTAAAAGTCAGCCCCAGCATTTT

clone_size: .
d_call: .
v_call: TRBV27
j_call: TRBJ1-6
cdr3_aa: CASSFWGNSPLHF
cdr3_nt: TGTGCCAGCAGTTTCTGGGGGAATTCACCCCTCCACTTT

clone_size: .
d_call: .
v_call: TRBV18
j_call: TRBJ2-7
cdr3_aa: CASSPTGTHLYEQYF
cdr3_nt: TGTGCCAGCTCACCAACCGGGACACATCTCTACGAGCAGTACTTC

clone_size: once
d_call: .
v_call: TRBV19
j_call: TRBJ1-2
cdr3_aa: CASSKTVNYGYTF
cdr3_nt: TGTGCCAGTAGTAAGACAGTCAACTATGGCTACACCTTC

clone_size: once
d_call: .
v_call: TRBV19
j_call: TRBJ1-2
cdr3_aa: CASSIRPSEGYTF
cdr3_nt: TGTGCCAGTAGTATCAGGCCATCCGAGGGCTACACCTTC

clone_size: .
d_call: .
v_call: TRBV4-1
j_call: TRBJ2-5
cdr3_aa: CASSQTGFIETQYF
cdr3_nt: TGCGCCAGCAGCCAGACTGGGTTTATCGAGACCCAGTACTTC

clone_size: few
d_call: TRBD2
v_call: TRBV6-5
j_call: TRBJ2-7
cdr3_aa: CASSYRGGFYEQYF
cdr3_nt: TGTGCCAGCAGTTACCGCGGGGGGTTCTACGAGCAGTACTTC

clone_size: few
d_call: .
v_call: TRBV6-5
j_call: TRBJ2-1
cdr3_aa: CASRLESYNEQFF
cdr3_nt: TGTGCGAGCAGACTAGAATCCTACAATGAGCAGTTCTTC

clone_size: .
d_call: TRBD2
v_call: TRBV15
j_call: TRBJ2-5
cdr3_aa: CATSTPRVLAGMGTQYF
cdr3_nt: TGTGCCACCAGCACCCCCAGGGTCCTAGCGGGAATGGGGACCCAGTACTTC

clone_size: .
d_call: TRBD1
v_call: TRBV7-2
j_call: TRBJ2-7
cdr3_aa: CASSLVGQAHEQYF
cdr3_nt: TGTGCCAGCAGCTTAGTGGGACAGGCCCACGAGCAGTACTTC

clone_size: .
d_call: .
v_call: TRBV4-3
j_call: TRBJ2-5
cdr3_aa: CASSQDGGFETQYF
cdr3_nt: TGCGCCAGCAGCCAAGATGGGGGTTTTGAGACCCAGTACTTC

clone_size: .
d_call: TRBD1
v_call: TRBV29-1
j_call: TRBJ2-1
cdr3_aa: CSVGGQGRGEQFF
cdr3_nt: TGCAGCGTTGGTGGACAGGGTAGGGGTGAGCAGTTCTTC

clone_size: .
d_call: .
v_call: TRBV30
j_call: TRBJ2-7
cdr3_aa: CAWSWFLDEQYF
cdr3_nt: TGTGCCTGGAGTTGGTTCCTCGACGAGCAGTACTTC

clone_size: .
d_call: .
v_call: TRBV2
j_call: TRBJ1-1
cdr3_aa: CASNGGRMNTEAFF
cdr3_nt: TGTGCCAGCAACGGGGGGCGAATGAACACTGAAGCTTTCTTT

clone_size: .
d_call: .
v_call: TRBV30
j_call: TRBJ2-7
cdr3_aa: CAWTTGIEQYF
cdr3_nt: TGTGCCTGGACAACAGGGATCGAGCAGTACTTC

clone_size: .
d_call: .
v_call: TRBV6-1
j_call: TRBJ2-1
cdr3_aa: CASSEAGWGLGGNEQFF
cdr3_nt: TGTGCCAGCAGTGAAGCGGGGTGGGGACTCGGAGGCAATGAGCAGTTCTTC

clone_size: .
d_call: .
v_call: TRBV7-9
j_call: TRBJ1-6
cdr3_aa: CASNPPHWQGVNNSPLHF
cdr3_nt: TGTGCCAGCAACCCGCCACATTGGCAGGGAGTAAATAATTCACCCCTCCACTTT

clone_size: .
d_call: .
v_call: TRBV14
j_call: TRBJ2-7
cdr3_aa: CASSQLGHYEQYF
cdr3_nt: TGTGCCAGCAGCCAACTAGGGCACTACGAGCAGTACTTC

clone_size: few
d_call: TRBD1
v_call: TRBV9
j_call: TRBJ1-2
cdr3_aa: CASTKETGSMYGYTF
cdr3_nt: TGTGCCAGCACCAAAGAGACAGGGTCTATGTATGGCTACACCTTC

clone_size: many
d_call: .
v_call: TRBV11-1
j_call: TRBJ2-5
cdr3_aa: CASGGGPRETQYF
cdr3_nt: TGTGCCAGCGGAGGGGGTCCAAGAGAGACCCAGTACTTC

clone_size: once
d_call: .
v_call: TRBV25-1
j_call: TRBJ1-2
cdr3_aa: CASSAGTHGYTF
cdr3_nt: TGTGCCAGCAGTGCCGGGACCCATGGCTACACCTTC

clone_size: .
d_call: .
v_call: TRBV29-1
j_call: TRBJ1-4
cdr3_aa: CSVRPSVNEKLFF
cdr3_nt: TGCAGCGTTCGACCCTCGGTCAATGAAAAACTGTTTTTT

clone_size: .
d_call: .
v_call: TRBV30
j_call: TRBJ1-3
cdr3_aa: CAWGAGGTGNTIYF
cdr3_nt: TGTGCCTGGGGCGCCGGAGGGACTGGAAACACCATATATTTT

clone_size: once
d_call: TRBD2
v_call: TRBV9
j_call: TRBJ2-1
cdr3_aa: CASSPKSSGISYNEQFF
cdr3_nt: TGTGCCAGCAGCCCTAAATCTAGCGGCATATCCTACAATGAGCAGTTCTTC

clone_size: few
d_call: .
v_call: TRBV6-6
j_call: TRBJ2-7
cdr3_aa: CASSPPGAYEQYF
cdr3_nt: TGTGCCAGCAGTCCGCCGGGAGCCTACGAGCAGTACTTC

clone_size: .
d_call: .
v_call: TRBV7-8
j_call: TRBJ1-5
cdr3_aa: CASSLPAANQPQHF
cdr3_nt: TGTGCCAGCAGTCTCCCCGCCGCCAATCAGCCCCAGCATTTT

clone_size: .
d_call: .
v_call: TRBV4-1
j_call: TRBJ2-3
cdr3_aa: CASSQTGDTQYF
cdr3_nt: TGTGCCAGCAGCCAAACAGGGGATACGCAGTATTTT

clone_size: few
d_call: .
v_call: TRBV19
j_call: TRBJ2-6
cdr3_aa: CASSNRAGANVLTF
cdr3_nt: TGTGCCAGTAGCAACAGGGCTGGGGCCAACGTCCTGACTTTC

clone_size: once
d_call: TRBD2
v_call: TRBV11-3
j_call: TRBJ2-3
cdr3_aa: CASSLEWPSGLQYF
cdr3_nt: TGTGCCAGCAGCTTAGAATGGCCTAGCGGCCTGCAGTATTTT

clone_size: .
d_call: .
v_call: TRBV29-1
j_call: TRBJ2-3
cdr3_aa: CSVEGFRGTDTQYF
cdr3_nt: TGCAGCGTTGAAGGGTTCAGGGGCACAGATACGCAGTATTTT

clone_size: few
d_call: .
v_call: TRBV2
j_call: TRBJ2-3
cdr3_aa: CASSEALPSLADTQYF
cdr3_nt: TGTGCCAGCAGTGAAGCTTTGCCTAGCCTCGCAGATACGCAGTATTTT

clone_size: .
d_call: .
v_call: TRBV13
j_call: TRBJ2-7
cdr3_aa: CASSSLVTTYEQYF
cdr3_nt: TGTGCCAGCAGCTCTCTGGTCACGACCTACGAGCAGTACTTC

clone_size: .
d_call: .
v_call: TRBV2
j_call: TRBJ1-2
cdr3_aa: CASSLGGYTF
cdr3_nt: TGTGCCAGCAGCCTGGGCGGCTACACCTTC

clone_size: .
d_call: .
v_call: TRBV30
j_call: TRBJ2-7
cdr3_aa: CAWSTRTVSNEQYF
cdr3_nt: TGTGCCTGGAGTACCCGGACGGTCTCCAACGAGCAGTACTTC

clone_size: .
d_call: .
v_call: TRBV5-1
j_call: TRBJ2-3
cdr3_aa: CASTFTDTQYF
cdr3_nt: TGCGCCAGCACCTTTACAGATACGCAGTATTTT

clone_size: .
d_call: .
v_call: TRBV4-3
j_call: TRBJ2-3
cdr3_aa: CASSQELKPDTQYF
cdr3_nt: TGCGCCAGCAGCCAAGAGTTGAAGCCAGATACGCAGTATTTT

clone_size: once
d_call: .
v_call: TRBV11-2
j_call: TRBJ2-5
cdr3_aa: CASSPGKGGPYF
cdr3_nt: TGTGCCAGCAGTCCTGGCAAGGGGGGCCCCTACTTC

clone_size: .
d_call: .
v_call: TRBV15
j_call: TRBJ2-7
cdr3_aa: CATSRDEARTQYF
cdr3_nt: TGTGCCACCAGCAGAGATGAGGCGAGAACGCAGTACTTC

clone_size: .
d_call: TRBD2
v_call: TRBV5-8
j_call: TRBJ2-1
cdr3_aa: CASSLANLAGGREQFF
cdr3_nt: TGTGCCAGCAGCTTGGCCAACCTAGCGGGGGGGCGTGAGCAGTTCTTC

clone_size: .
d_call: .
v_call: TRBV29-1
j_call: TRBJ1-5
cdr3_aa: CSVRETDNQPQHF
cdr3_nt: TGCAGCGTTCGGGAGACAGATAATCAGCCCCAGCATTTT

clone_size: .
d_call: .
v_call: TRBV7-2
j_call: TRBJ1-5
cdr3_aa: CASSSGPAAQGPQHF
cdr3_nt: TGTGCCAGCAGCTCCGGACCGGCGGCTCAAGGGCCCCAGCATTTT

clone_size: .
d_call: .
v_call: TRBV5-6
j_call: TRBJ1-6
cdr3_aa: CASSLGRNSPLHF
cdr3_nt: TGTGCCAGCAGCTTGGGACGGAATTCACCCCTCCACTTT

clone_size: few
d_call: .
v_call: TRBV30
j_call: TRBJ1-1
cdr3_aa: CAYLTGGGAWDTEAFF
cdr3_nt: TGTGCCTACCTCACGGGGGGGGGCGCCTGGGACACTGAAGCTTTCTTT

clone_size: .
d_call: .
v_call: TRBV18
j_call: TRBJ1-4
cdr3_aa: CASSPRQTNEKLFF
cdr3_nt: TGTGCCAGCTCACCTCGGCAGACTAATGAAAAACTGTTTTTT

clone_size: .
d_call: TRBD2
v_call: TRBV29-1
j_call: TRBJ2-3
cdr3_aa: CSVQRGAIDTQYF
cdr3_nt: TGCAGCGTTCAGCGGGGGGCTATAGATACGCAGTATTTT

clone_size: .
d_call: .
v_call: TRBV7-8
j_call: TRBJ1-5
cdr3_aa: CASSSQGRYSNQPQHF
cdr3_nt: TGTGCCAGCAGCTCCCAAGGACGGTATAGCAATCAGCCCCAGCATTTT

clone_size: .
d_call: .
v_call: TRBV9
j_call: TRBJ2-5
cdr3_aa: CASSAGTYEETQYF
cdr3_nt: TGTGCCAGCAGCGCCGGGACTTACGAAGAGACCCAGTACTTC

clone_size: .
d_call: .
v_call: TRBV29-1
j_call: TRBJ2-3
cdr3_aa: CSVEVVTDTQYF
cdr3_nt: TGCAGCGTTGAAGTAGTCACAGATACGCAGTATTTT

clone_size: .
d_call: .
v_call: TRBV7-7
j_call: TRBJ2-5
cdr3_aa: CASSLANRKETQYF
cdr3_nt: TGTGCTAGCAGCTTAGCTAATCGGAAAGAGACCCAGTACTTC

clone_size: .
d_call: .
v_call: TRBV6-6
j_call: TRBJ2-5
cdr3_aa: CASSPGTLGETQYF
cdr3_nt: TGTGCCAGCAGTCCCGGGACCCTTGGGGAGACCCAGTACTTC

clone_size: .
d_call: TRBD1
v_call: TRBV28
j_call: TRBJ1-5
cdr3_aa: CASSLGRTGGQPQHF
cdr3_nt: TGTGCCAGCAGTTTAGGTCGGACAGGGGGTCAGCCCCAGCATTTT

clone_size: few
d_call: .
v_call: TRBV9
j_call: TRBJ1-1
cdr3_aa: CASSASSMNTEAFF
cdr3_nt: TGTGCCAGCAGCGCCTCCAGCATGAACACTGAAGCTTTCTTT

clone_size: .
d_call: .
v_call: TRBV7-9
j_call: TRBJ1-5
cdr3_aa: CASSWSSQPQHF
cdr3_nt: TGTGCCAGCAGCTGGTCGAGCCAGCCCCAGCATTTT

clone_size: .
d_call: .
v_call: TRBV30
j_call: TRBJ1-1
cdr3_aa: CAWLGQGNRGSEAFF
cdr3_nt: TGTGCCTGGCTGGGGCAGGGAAATCGGGGCTCTGAAGCTTTCTTT

clone_size: .
d_call: .
v_call: TRBV29-1
j_call: TRBJ2-1
cdr3_aa: CSVVGGGMYNEQFF
cdr3_nt: TGCAGCGTTGTTGGAGGGGGGATGTACAATGAGCAGTTCTTC

clone_size: .
d_call: TRBD1
v_call: TRBV29-1
j_call: TRBJ1-1
cdr3_aa: CSVGGQVLNTEAFF
cdr3_nt: TGCAGCGTTGGCGGACAGGTTCTGAACACTGAAGCTTTCTTT

clone_size: .
d_call: .
v_call: TRBV30
j_call: TRBJ1-6
cdr3_aa: CAWSVRGGVNSPLHF
cdr3_nt: TGTGCCTGGAGTGTGAGGGGAGGGGTAAATTCACCCCTCCACTTT